The 3 T cell receptor beta chains reported below all come from one sample, sequenced in a study of blood T cell repertoires in COVID-19. Sequencing used immunoSEQ multiplex PCR; TCRdb keeps in-frame clones, though not all of them. The data contain 100,000 or so clones, about 85% of them singletons. Source material: peripheral blood. These receptors all stem from a man aged 55 to 69 with acute or convalescent COVID-19.

This clone appeared a single time. The chain has TRBV12-3 or TRBV12-4 and TRBJ2-7, with D tentatively TRBD1 (5 bases). The CDR3 contains 13 residues. Trimming took 2 bases from V and 3 from J, leaving 8 bases between them. The CDR3 sequence: CASSLRQIYEQYF. DNA for the CDR3: TGTGCCAGCAGTTTAAGACAGATCTACGAGCAGTACTTC.

The chain combines TRBV18 with TRBJ1-2; maybe TRBD1 (5 bases). Looked up from germline, CDR1 is KGHSH and CDR2 is LQKENI. This CDR3 contains 17 residues. V gave up 3 bases and J gave up 4 bases, with 21 bases separating them. For the CDR3, the DNA is TGTGCCAGCTCACCTTCCCCTCGAGGGACTTGGGCCTATGGCTACACCTTC. Amino acids: CASSPSPRGTWAYGYTF.

A single count supports this clone. The chain joins TRBV30 to TRBJ2-3; 10 bases are shared with TRBD1. CDR3 length equals 15 residues. Germline CDR1 GTSNPN, CDR2 SVGIG (reference sequence). V lost 6 bases to trimming and J lost 4 bases; unmatched junction nucleotides: 10. CDR3 DNA: TGTGCCTGCCCACAGAGAGGGACAGGGGCAGATACGCAGTATTTT. Protein product: CACPQRGTGADTQYF.